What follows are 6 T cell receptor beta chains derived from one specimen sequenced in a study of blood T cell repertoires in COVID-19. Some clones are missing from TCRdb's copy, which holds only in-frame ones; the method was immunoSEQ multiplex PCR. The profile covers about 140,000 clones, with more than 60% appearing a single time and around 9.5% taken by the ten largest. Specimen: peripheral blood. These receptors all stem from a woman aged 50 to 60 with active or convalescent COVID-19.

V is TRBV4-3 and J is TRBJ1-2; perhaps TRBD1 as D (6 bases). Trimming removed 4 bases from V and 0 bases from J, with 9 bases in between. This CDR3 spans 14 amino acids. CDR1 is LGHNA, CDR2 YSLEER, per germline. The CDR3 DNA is TGCGCCAGCAGCCGGGACACTACTAACTATGGCTACACCTTC. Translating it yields CASSRDTTNYGYTF.

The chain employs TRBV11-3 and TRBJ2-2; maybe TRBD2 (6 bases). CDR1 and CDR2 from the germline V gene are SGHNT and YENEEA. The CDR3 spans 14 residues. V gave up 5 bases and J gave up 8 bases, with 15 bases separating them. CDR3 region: CASSPRDLAGELFF. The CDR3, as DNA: TGTGCCAGCAGCCCGCGGGACCTAGCGGGGGAGCTGTTTTTT.

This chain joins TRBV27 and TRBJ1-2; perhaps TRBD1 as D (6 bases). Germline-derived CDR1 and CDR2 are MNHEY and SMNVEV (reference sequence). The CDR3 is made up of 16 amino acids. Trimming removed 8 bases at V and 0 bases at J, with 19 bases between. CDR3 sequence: CASQPSGAAPNYGYTF. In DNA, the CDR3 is TGTGCCAGCCAACCGTCAGGGGCAGCTCCTAACTATGGCTACACCTTC.

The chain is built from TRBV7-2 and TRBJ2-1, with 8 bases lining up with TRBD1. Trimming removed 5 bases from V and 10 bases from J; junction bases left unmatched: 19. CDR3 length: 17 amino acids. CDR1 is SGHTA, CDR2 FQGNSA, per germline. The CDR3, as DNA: TGTGCCAGCAGCCCTTCCCGGAGGACAGGGAGCCTAGGGGAGCAGTTCTTC. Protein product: CASSPSRRTGSLGEQFF.

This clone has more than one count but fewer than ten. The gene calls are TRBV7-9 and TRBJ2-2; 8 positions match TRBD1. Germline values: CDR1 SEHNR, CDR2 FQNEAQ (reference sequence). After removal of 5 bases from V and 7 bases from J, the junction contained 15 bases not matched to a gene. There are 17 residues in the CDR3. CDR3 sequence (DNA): TGTGCCAGCAGCCCCCGGCCAGGGGGCTGGAAAGTCGGGGAGCTGTTTTTT. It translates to CASSPRPGGWKVGELFF.

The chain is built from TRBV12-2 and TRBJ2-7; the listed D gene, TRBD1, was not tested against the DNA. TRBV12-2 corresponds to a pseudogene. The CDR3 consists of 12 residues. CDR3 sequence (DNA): TGTGCAAGTAACCGACAGGGAGGAGAGCAGTACTTC. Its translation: CASNRQGGEQYF.